Each of the 27 T cell receptor beta chains below was sequenced from the same sample in a study of response to subunit inactivated influenza vaccine. TCRdb re-derived calls from the RT-PCR reads in MiXCR, one entry per CDR3 protein. The sample has around 200,000 distinct CDR3 sequences; approximately 9.2% are singletons. Sequencing used non-naive T cells sorted from PBMCs, obtained on the day of vaccination. All receptors derive from a man aged 50 to 60 who received an inactivated influenza vaccine.

This clonotype was seen many times. The chain joins TRBV7-9 to TRBJ2-1, with 7 bases matching TRBD2. Losses at the gene ends were 0 bases for V and 12 bases for J; bases not matched to a gene: 8. Germline CDR1 is SEHNR and CDR2 is FQNEAQ (reference sequence). This CDR3 comprises 14 residues. In DNA, the CDR3 is TGTGCCAGCAGCTTAGCGGTCCCAAGGGAGGGGCAGTTCTTC. Translation: CASSLAVPREGQFF.

This clonotype was observed a handful of times. V usage is TRBV9 and J usage is TRBJ2-5, with TRBD1 matching 8 bases. V lost 4 bases, J lost 5 bases, and 10 bases stayed unmatched. CDR1 is SGDLS and CDR2 is YYNGEE in the germline V gene. The CDR3 has 15 amino acids. The CDR3 spells CASSPRRGREETQYF. The CDR3 coding sequence is TGTGCCAGCAGCCCCCGCAGGGGGCGCGAGGAGACCCAGTACTTC.

The gene calls are TRBV11-2 and TRBJ2-7; 10 nucleotides align to TRBD2. The germline V gene has CDR1 SGHAT and CDR2 FQNNGV. V trimming: 0 bases; J trimming: 3 bases; junction bases outside the gene matches: 11. The CDR3 loop spans 18 amino acids. In DNA, the CDR3 is TGTGCCAGCAGCTTAGAGAAGGCTAGCGGGAGACCAAACTACGAGCAGTACTTC. Amino acid sequence: CASSLEKASGRPNYEQYF.

The chain carries TRBV2 and TRBJ1-1; D is perhaps TRBD1 (6 bases). Germline CDR1 SNHLY, CDR2 FYNNEI. V was clipped by 6 bases and J by 6 bases, with 11 bases between them. CDR3 length: 12 residues. The DNA for the CDR3 is TGTGCCAGCAGAATGACAGGAGCTGAAGCTTTCTTT. This codes for CASRMTGAEAFF.

This clonotype was counted only a few times. The chain links TRBV5-1 to TRBJ2-3; D not certain. The CDR3 extends over 16 amino acids. Trimming took 4 bases from V and 1 from J, leaving 16 bases between them. The germline CDR1 and CDR2 sequences are SGHRS and YFSETQ. The CDR3 protein is CASSLSPSSGTDTQYF. The DNA for the CDR3 is TGCGCCAGCAGCCTGTCGCCTTCTTCGGGCACAGATACGCAGTATTTT.

At least ten counts were recorded for this clonotype. The rearrangement joins TRBV7-2 to TRBJ1-1; D is undetermined. V gave up 0 bases and J gave up 5 bases, with 7 bases separating them. The CDR3 loop spans 13 amino acids. Germline-derived CDR1 and CDR2 are SGHTA and FQGNSA. The CDR3 nucleotides are TGTGCCAGCAGCTTAGCCCGAGGAACTGAAGCTTTCTTT. The encoded protein is CASSLARGTEAFF. Combining the CDR3 with reference TRBV7-2 and TRBJ1-1 gives the whole variable domain GAGVSQSPSNKVTEKGKDVELRCDPISGHTALYWYRQSLGQGLEFLIYFQGNSAPDKSGLPSDRFSAERTGGSVSTLTIQRTQQEDSAVYLCASSLARGTEAFFGQGTRLTVV.

This chain links TRBV25-1 with TRBJ2-3, with a possible D match to TRBD2 (6 bases). Trimming removed 3 bases from V and 5 bases from J, with 15 bases in between. CDR3 length equals 15 residues. The germline V gene has CDR1 MGHDK and CDR2 SYGVNS. The CDR3 bases are TGTGCCAGCAGTGATTCTCGGGAGATCGTAGATACGCAGTATTTT. Encoded protein: CASSDSREIVDTQYF.

This clonotype was seen many times. The chain joins TRBV3-1 to TRBJ2-1; TRBD2 agrees at 12 bases. The V segment lost 0 bases and the J segment 7 bases; nucleotides outside the gene matches: 10. Germline V gene data show CDR1 as LGHDT and CDR2 as YNNKEL (reference sequence). This CDR3 spans 18 amino acids. CDR3: CASSQERIGLAGKNEQFF. DNA of the CDR3: TGTGCCAGCAGCCAAGAGAGGATAGGACTAGCGGGAAAAAATGAGCAGTTCTTC.

The rearrangement uses TRBV7-2 and TRBJ1-1; TRBD1 is a possible D gene (5 bases). Germline lookup yields CDR1 SGHTA and CDR2 FQGNSA. Trimming stripped 5 bases from V and 7 bases from J, with 11 bases between. The CDR3 has 12 amino acids. CDR3 amino acids: CASSVRVGEAFF. CDR3 nucleotides: TGTGCCAGCAGCGTCAGGGTAGGTGAAGCTTTCTTT.

This clonotype has more than one count but fewer than ten. V usage is TRBV6-1 and J usage is TRBJ2-1; 14 positions agree with TRBD2. V shed 5 bases and J 1 base; nucleotides not matched to a gene: 1. The CDR3 has 16 amino acids. CDR1 and CDR2 (germline): MNHNS, SASEGT. This CDR3 reads CASSRTSGGSYNEQFF. The CDR3 nucleotides read TGTGCCAGCAGTAGGACTAGCGGGGGGTCCTACAATGAGCAGTTCTTC.

The chain is built from TRBV4-3 and TRBJ2-5; D is perhaps TRBD1 (6 bases). With 0 bases removed from V and 4 bases from J, the gap between germline ends came to 9 bases. Looked up from germline, CDR1 is LGHNA and CDR2 is YSLEER. The CDR3 is 14 residues long. CDR3 sequence (DNA): TGCGCCAGCAGCCAAGACGGCAGGGGAGAGACCCAGTACTTC. This gives the protein CASSQDGRGETQYF.

The chain recombines TRBV5-6 with TRBJ2-7; D is ambiguous. Trimming cost V 3 bases and J 4 bases, with 20 bases left between them. Germline CDR1 reads SGHDT; CDR2 reads YYEEEE. There are 16 residues in the CDR3. The DNA for the CDR3 is TGTGCCAGCAGCTCGGCTGCAGTTCTTCTGGTGTACGAGCAGTACTTC. It specifies CASSSAAVLLVYEQYF.

This sequence joins TRBV20-1 and TRBJ1-1; D not certain. Germline V gene data show CDR1 as DFQATT and CDR2 as SNEGSKA (reference sequence). CDR3 size: 12 residues. The V end was cut by 3 bases, the J end by 8 bases, with 13 bases between. The CDR3 region is CSASIQPHEAFF. Here the CDR3 DNA reads TGCAGTGCTAGTATTCAACCCCACGAAGCTTTCTTT.

This clonotype has a handful of counts. This chain connects TRBV12-3 or TRBV12-4 to TRBJ1-1; D is unresolved. This CDR3 comprises 14 residues. The V end was cut by 3 bases, the J end by 0 bases, with 8 bases between. CDR3 protein: CASSLLGLNTEAFF. Here the CDR3 DNA reads TGTGCCAGCAGTTTGCTGGGCTTGAACACTGAAGCTTTCTTT.

This clonotype was seen a handful of times. The CDR3 here is CASSLALAGEQYF. The CDR3 nucleotides are TGTGCCAGCAGTTTAGCGTTGGCGGGGGAGCAGTACTTC. This chain connects TRBV12-3 or TRBV12-4 to TRBJ2-7, with a tentative D call TRBD2 (6 bases). The CDR3 length is 13 residues. V was pared by 0 bases and J by 7 bases, with 10 bases between.

This clonotype was recorded many times. This chain links TRBV4-3 with TRBJ2-5; TRBD2 matches at 9 bases. The CDR3 spans 15 residues. Germline loops: CDR1 LGHNA, CDR2 YSLEER. V shed 1 base, J shed 8 bases, and the junction held 8 bases outside the gene matches. CDR3 sequence: CASSQVLSGRGTQYF. CDR3 nucleotide sequence: TGCGCCAGCAGCCAAGTTCTTAGCGGGAGAGGCACCCAGTACTTC.

This chain joins TRBV29-1 and TRBJ1-2; TRBD1 agrees at 10 bases. Looked up from germline, CDR1 is SQVTM and CDR2 is ANQGSEA. CDR3 length: 14 amino acids. With 7 bases clipped from V and 2 bases from J, the junction kept 7 bases outside the gene matches. For the CDR3, the DNA is TGCAGCGCGGGGGAGGGACAGGGGAACTATGGCTACACCTTC. Translated: CSAGEGQGNYGYTF.

This clonotype was counted a few times. This sequence joins TRBV6-2 or TRBV6-3 and TRBJ2-1; D might be TRBD1 or TRBD2, each matching 6 bases. Germline lookup yields CDR1 MNHEY and CDR2 SVGEGT. Trimming took 2 bases from V and 12 from J, leaving 11 bases between them. The CDR3 loop spans 12 amino acids. This CDR3 is CASSYVGGRQFF. The CDR3 DNA follows: TGTGCCAGCAGTTACGTGGGGGGCCGGCAGTTCTTC.

The table lists this clonotype with many counts. This chain uses TRBV28 with TRBJ1-5; D not certain. The V gene's germline CDR1 is MDHEN and CDR2 SYDVKM. The V end lost 10 bases, the J end lost 0 bases, and 10 bases lay between the germline ends. This CDR3 is built from 13 residues. CDR3 sequence reads: CATKGPSNQPQHF. CDR3 in DNA: TGTGCCACTAAGGGTCCTAGCAATCAGCCCCAGCATTTT.

V gene TRBV4-2 combines with J gene TRBJ2-1; no reliable D call. Germline assignment: CDR1 LGHNA and CDR2 YNFKEQ. V lost 0 bases and J lost 0, with 6 bases in between. This CDR3 has 15 residues. The CDR3 is CASSQELNSYNEQFF. DNA for the CDR3: TGTGCCAGCAGCCAAGAACTGAACTCCTACAATGAGCAGTTCTTC.

A single count supports this clonotype. CDR3 sequence (DNA): TGTGCCATCAGTGTTCCCCGCAGGGACACCTACGAGCAGTACTTC. This sequence encodes CAISVPRRDTYEQYF. The V and J genes are TRBV10-3 and TRBJ2-7; maybe TRBD1 (6 bases). CDR3 size: 15 residues. Per germline, CDR1 ENHRY and CDR2 SYGVKD. V lost 4 bases and J lost 2, with 15 bases in between.

This clonotype was found many times. The chain carries TRBV5-1 and TRBJ1-3; D not certain. Germline loops: CDR1 SGHRS, CDR2 YFSETQ. V was cut by 4 bases and J by 0 bases, with 14 bases left in between. The CDR3 sequence is 16 residues long. CDR3 sequence: CASSPGGVLSGNTIYF. The DNA for the CDR3 is TGCGCCAGCAGCCCGGGCGGGGTGCTCTCTGGAAACACCATATATTTT.

This clonotype was counted ten times or more. J is TRBJ2-7 and V is TRBV29-1; D unclear. Trimming removed 7 bases from V and 2 bases from J, with 12 bases in between. Germline CDR1 and CDR2: SQVTM and ANQGSEA. CDR3 length equals 12 residues. CDR3 in amino acids: CSATKSAYEQYF. The CDR3 DNA reads TGCAGCGCGACAAAGTCCGCCTACGAGCAGTACTTC.

This clonotype has a handful of counts. This chain links TRBV6-2 or TRBV6-3 with TRBJ1-1; 7 nucleotides align to TRBD1. This CDR3 is built from 15 residues. From germline, CDR1 is MNHEY and CDR2 SVGEGT. After removal of 6 bases from V and 5 bases from J, the junction contained 12 bases not matched to a gene. CDR3 loop: CASRLQGLIGTEAFF. CDR3 nucleotide sequence: TGTGCCAGCAGGCTACAGGGGCTTATCGGAACTGAAGCTTTCTTT.

The sample holds many counts of this clonotype. The chain is built from TRBV5-1 and TRBJ2-5, with D possibly called TRBD1 or TRBD2 (5 bases each). Germline-derived CDR1 and CDR2 are SGHRS and YFSETQ. The CDR3 is 14 amino acids. Trimming stripped 3 bases from V and 0 bases from J, with 9 bases between. The CDR3 here is CASSWQGDQETQYF. CDR3 bases: TGCGCCAGCAGCTGGCAGGGAGACCAAGAGACCCAGTACTTC.

Only a few counts were recorded for this clonotype. The chain recombines TRBV4-3 with TRBJ1-4; D is ambiguous. The V end was cut by 1 base, the J end by 0 bases, with 12 bases between. Per germline, CDR1 LGHNA and CDR2 YSLEER. CDR3 size: 17 residues. In nucleotides, the CDR3 is TGCGCCAGCAGCCAAGGTTTCGGGAGGGCAACTAATGAAAAACTGTTTTTT. As protein: CASSQGFGRATNEKLFF.

The chain combines TRBV3-1 with TRBJ2-2; 14 bases line up with TRBD2. CDR1 and CDR2 from the germline V gene are LGHDT and YNNKEL (reference sequence). This CDR3 contains 16 residues. Trimming cost V 4 bases and J 7 bases; bases outside gene matches: 5. CDR3 DNA sequence: TGTGCCAGCAGCCGGACTAGCGGGAGGAGTAGCGGGGAGCTGTTTTTT. It encodes CASSRTSGRSSGELFF.